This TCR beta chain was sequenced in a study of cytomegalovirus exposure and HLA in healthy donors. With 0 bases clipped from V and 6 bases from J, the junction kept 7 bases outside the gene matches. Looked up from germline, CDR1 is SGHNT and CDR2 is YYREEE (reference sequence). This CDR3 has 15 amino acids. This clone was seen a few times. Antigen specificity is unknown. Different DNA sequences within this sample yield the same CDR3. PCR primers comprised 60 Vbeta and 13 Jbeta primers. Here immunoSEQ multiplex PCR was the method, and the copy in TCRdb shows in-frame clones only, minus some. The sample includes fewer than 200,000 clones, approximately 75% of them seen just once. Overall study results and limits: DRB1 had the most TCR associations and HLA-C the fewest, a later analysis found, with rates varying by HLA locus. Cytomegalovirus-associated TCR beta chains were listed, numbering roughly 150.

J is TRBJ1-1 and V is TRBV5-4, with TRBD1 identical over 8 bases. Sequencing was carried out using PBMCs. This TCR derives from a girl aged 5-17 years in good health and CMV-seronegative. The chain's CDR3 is CASSLGGQGFAEAFF. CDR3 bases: TGTGCCAGCAGCTTGGGCGGACAGGGTTTCGCTGAAGCTTTCTTT. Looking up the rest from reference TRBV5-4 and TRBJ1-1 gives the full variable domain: ETGVTQSPTHLIKTRGQQVTLRCSSQSGHNTVSWYQQALGQGPQFIFQYYREEENGRGNFPPRFSGLQFPNYSSELNVNALELDDSALYLCASSLGGQGFAEAFFGQGTRLTVV.